This TCR beta chain stems from a study of shared clonotypes between healthy human individuals. This CDR3 spans 12 amino acids. V lost 7 bases, J lost 6 bases, and 10 bases lay in between. The V gene's germline CDR1 is MDHEN and CDR2 SYDVKM. TCRdb's table, derived via immunoSEQ multiplex PCR, lists solely in-frame clones and lacks some. The sample shows over a million clones, 96% of them seen only once. The source material was naive CD4+ T cells sorted from blood. As to subset: CD45RA+ positively selected. The TCR originated in a man younger than 45 in good health. The chain joins TRBV28 to TRBJ1-5, with D possibly being TRBD1 (6 bases). The CDR3 loop reads CASTEGVQPQHF. Here the CDR3 DNA reads TGTGCCAGCACTGAGGGGGTTCAGCCCCAGCATTTT.